This T cell receptor (beta chain) was captured in a study of T cells in Graves' hyperthyroidism and ophthalmopathy. Whole-study results and caveats: The model predicted ophthalmopathy a median around six months before onset. Ophthalmopathy and stable hyperthyroidism were separated by a 13 V-J model. The blood repertoire included most of the expanded thyroid clonotypes above 0.001.

Trimming stripped 4 bases from V and 4 bases from J, with 13 bases between. Germline V gene data show CDR1 as MNHEY and CDR2 as SMNVEV (reference sequence). CDR3 length: 14 residues. Amplification yielded TCR beta CDR3 regions, with RNA transcripts as the source. The HTBI primer set was used in a first-round RT-PCR of the TCR CDR3. From the multiplex PCR reads, TCRdb called clonotypes with MiXCR, one entry per CDR3 protein. The sample gives about 700,000 distinct CDR3 sequences, 11% to 15% of which show up once; 10% is in the top ten. PBMCs were obtained from approximately 9.2 ml fresh peripheral blood. Concerning this clonotype: Its antigen is undetermined.

The sequenced material came from blood. The rearrangement uses TRBV27 and TRBJ1-1; D not certain. This sequence was found in a woman younger than 30 with Graves' hyperthyroidism. CDR3 DNA sequence: TGTGCCAGCAGTTCTCCACCCGAGGGCACTGAAGCTTTCTTT. Its protein is CASSSPPEGTEAFF.